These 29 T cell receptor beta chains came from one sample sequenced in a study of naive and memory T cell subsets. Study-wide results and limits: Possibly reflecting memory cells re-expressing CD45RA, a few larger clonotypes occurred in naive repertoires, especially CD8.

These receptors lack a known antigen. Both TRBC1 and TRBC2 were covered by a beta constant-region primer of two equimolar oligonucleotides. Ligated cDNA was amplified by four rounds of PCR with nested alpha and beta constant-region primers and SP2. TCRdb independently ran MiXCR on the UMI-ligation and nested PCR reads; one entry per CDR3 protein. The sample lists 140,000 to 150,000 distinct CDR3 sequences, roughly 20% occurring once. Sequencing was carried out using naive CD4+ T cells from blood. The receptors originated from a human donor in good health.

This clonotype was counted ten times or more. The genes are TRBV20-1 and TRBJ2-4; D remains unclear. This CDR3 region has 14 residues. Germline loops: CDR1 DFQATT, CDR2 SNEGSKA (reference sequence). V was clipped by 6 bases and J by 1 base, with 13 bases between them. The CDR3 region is CSALYSLAKNIQYF. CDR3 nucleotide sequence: TGCAGTGCGCTATACAGTTTGGCCAAAAACATTCAGTACTTC.

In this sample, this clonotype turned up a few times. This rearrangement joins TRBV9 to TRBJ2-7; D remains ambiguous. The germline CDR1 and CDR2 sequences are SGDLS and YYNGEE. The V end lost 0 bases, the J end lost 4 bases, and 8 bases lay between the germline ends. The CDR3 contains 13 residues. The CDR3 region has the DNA TGTGCCAGCAGCGTAGATGGGGTATACGAGCAGTACTTC. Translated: CASSVDGVYEQYF.

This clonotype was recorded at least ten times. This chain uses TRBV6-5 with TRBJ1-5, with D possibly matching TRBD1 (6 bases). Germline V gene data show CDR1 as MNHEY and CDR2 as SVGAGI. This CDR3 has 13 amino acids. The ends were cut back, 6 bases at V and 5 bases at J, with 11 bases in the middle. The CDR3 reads CASSATGYQPQHF. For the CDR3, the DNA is TGTGCCAGCAGCGCCACAGGGTATCAGCCCCAGCATTTT.

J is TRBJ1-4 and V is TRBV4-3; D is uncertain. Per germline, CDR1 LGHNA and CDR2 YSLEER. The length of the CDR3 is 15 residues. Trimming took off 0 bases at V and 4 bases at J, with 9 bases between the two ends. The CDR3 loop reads CASSQDPLGNEKLFF. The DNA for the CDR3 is TGCGCCAGCAGCCAAGATCCGCTGGGTAATGAAAAACTGTTTTTT.

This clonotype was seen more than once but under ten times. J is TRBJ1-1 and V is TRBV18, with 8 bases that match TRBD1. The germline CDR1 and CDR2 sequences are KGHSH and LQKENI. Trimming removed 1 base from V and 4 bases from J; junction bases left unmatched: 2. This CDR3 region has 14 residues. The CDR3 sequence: CASSPQGQATEAFF. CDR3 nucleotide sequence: TGTGCCAGCTCACCACAGGGACAGGCCACTGAAGCTTTCTTT. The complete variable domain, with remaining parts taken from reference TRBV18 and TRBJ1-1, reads NAGVMQNPRHLVRRRGQEARLRCSPMKGHSHVYWYRQLPEEGLKFMVYLQKENIIDESGMPKERFSAEFPKEGPSILRIQQVVRGDSAAYFCASSPQGQATEAFFGQGTRLTVV.

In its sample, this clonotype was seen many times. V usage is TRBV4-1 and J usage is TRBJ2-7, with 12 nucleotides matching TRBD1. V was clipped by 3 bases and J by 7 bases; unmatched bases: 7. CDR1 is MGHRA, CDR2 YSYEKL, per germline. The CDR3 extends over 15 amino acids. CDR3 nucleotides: TGCGCCAGCAGCCACGAGGGACAGGGGGCCGGAGAGCAGTACTTC. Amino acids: CASSHEGQGAGEQYF.

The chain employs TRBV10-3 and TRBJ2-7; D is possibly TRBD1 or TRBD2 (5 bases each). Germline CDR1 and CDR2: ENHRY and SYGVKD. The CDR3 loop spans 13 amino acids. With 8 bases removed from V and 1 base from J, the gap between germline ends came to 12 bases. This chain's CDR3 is CAIGTHQSYEQYF. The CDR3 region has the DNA TGTGCCATCGGGACCCACCAATCCTACGAGCAGTACTTC.

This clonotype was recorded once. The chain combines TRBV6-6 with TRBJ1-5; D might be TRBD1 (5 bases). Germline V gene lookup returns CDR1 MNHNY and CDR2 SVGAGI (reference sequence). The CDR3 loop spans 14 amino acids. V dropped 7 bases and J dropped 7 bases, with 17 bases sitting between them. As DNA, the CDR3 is TGTGCCAGCAATCACCGCCAGGGTGGACAGCCCCAGCATTTT. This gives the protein CASNHRQGGQPQHF.

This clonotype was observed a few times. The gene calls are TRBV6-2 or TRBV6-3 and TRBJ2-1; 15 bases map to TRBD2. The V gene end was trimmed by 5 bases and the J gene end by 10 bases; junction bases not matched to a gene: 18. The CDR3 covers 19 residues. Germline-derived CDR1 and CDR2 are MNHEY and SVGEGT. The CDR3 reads CASSREGLAGGTRKGEQFF. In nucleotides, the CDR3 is TGTGCCAGCAGTCGAGAAGGACTAGCGGGAGGGACGCGTAAGGGGGAGCAGTTCTTC.

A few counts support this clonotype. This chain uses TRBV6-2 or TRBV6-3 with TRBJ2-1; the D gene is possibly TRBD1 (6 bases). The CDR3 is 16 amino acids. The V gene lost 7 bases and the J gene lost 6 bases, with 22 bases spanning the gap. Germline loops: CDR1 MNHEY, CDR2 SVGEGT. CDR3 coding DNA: TGTGCCAGCACCCCCTTACGTCCCAGGGGTAGCAATGAGCAGTTCTTC. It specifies CASTPLRPRGSNEQFF.

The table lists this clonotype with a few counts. The CDR3 DNA reads as TGTGCCAGCAGCCAGGGGACAGGGGAAACCGGGGAGCTGTTTTTT. Protein sequence: CASSQGTGETGELFF. This chain joins TRBV27 and TRBJ2-2, with 10 nucleotides matching TRBD1. After removal of 6 bases from V and 5 bases from J, the junction contained 6 bases not matched to a gene. CDR3 length: 15 residues. Germline lookup yields CDR1 MNHEY and CDR2 SMNVEV (reference sequence).

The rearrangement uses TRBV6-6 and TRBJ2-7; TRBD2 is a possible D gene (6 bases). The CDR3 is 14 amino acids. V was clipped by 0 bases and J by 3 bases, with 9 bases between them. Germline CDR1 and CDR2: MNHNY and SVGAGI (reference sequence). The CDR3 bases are TGTGCCAGCAGTTACTCGGGAGGAGACTACGAGCAGTACTTC. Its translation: CASSYSGGDYEQYF.

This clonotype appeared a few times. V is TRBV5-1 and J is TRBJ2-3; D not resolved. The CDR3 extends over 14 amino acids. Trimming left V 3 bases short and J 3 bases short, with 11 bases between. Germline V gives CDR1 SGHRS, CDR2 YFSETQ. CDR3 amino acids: CASSWAWGTDTQYF. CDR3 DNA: TGCGCCAGCAGCTGGGCCTGGGGAACAGATACGCAGTATTTT. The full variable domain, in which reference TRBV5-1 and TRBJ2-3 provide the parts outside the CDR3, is KAGVTQTPRYLIKTRGQQVTLSCSPISGHRSVSWYQQTPGQGLQFLFEYFSETQRNKGNFPGRFSGRQFSNSRSEMNVSTLELGDSALYLCASSWAWGTDTQYFGPGTRLTVL.

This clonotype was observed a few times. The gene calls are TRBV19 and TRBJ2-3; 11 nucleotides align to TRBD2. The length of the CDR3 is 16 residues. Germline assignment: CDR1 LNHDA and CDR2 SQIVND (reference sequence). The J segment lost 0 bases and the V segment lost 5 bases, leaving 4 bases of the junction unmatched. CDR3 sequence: CASSPIAGGSTDTQYF. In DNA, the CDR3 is TGTGCCAGTAGTCCAATAGCGGGAGGGAGCACAGATACGCAGTATTTT.

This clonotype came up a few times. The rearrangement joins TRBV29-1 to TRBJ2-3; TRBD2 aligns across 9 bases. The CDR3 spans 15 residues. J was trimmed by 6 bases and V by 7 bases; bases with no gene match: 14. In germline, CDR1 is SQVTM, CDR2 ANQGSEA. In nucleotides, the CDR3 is TGCAGCGCCCTTTGGGAGCGGGAGGAAGTGGATACGCAGTATTTT. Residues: CSALWEREEVDTQYF.

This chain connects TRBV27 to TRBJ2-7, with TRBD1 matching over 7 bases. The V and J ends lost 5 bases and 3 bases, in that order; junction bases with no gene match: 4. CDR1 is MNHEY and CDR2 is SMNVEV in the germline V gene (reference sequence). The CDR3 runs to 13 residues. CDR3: CASSGDSRYEQYF. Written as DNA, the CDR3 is TGTGCCAGCAGTGGGGACAGCCGCTACGAGCAGTACTTC.

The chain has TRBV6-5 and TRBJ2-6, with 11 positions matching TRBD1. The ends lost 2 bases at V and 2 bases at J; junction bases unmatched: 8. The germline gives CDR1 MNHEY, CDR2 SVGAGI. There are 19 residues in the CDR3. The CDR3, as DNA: TGTGCCAGCAGTTACCCACGGACAGGGGGCGATGCTGGGGCCAACGTCCTGACTTTC. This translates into CASSYPRTGGDAGANVLTF.

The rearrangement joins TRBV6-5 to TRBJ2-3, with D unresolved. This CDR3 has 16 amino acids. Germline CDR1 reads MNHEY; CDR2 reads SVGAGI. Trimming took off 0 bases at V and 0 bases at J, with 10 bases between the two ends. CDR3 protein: CASSYSNRFSTDTQYF. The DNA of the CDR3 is TGTGCCAGCAGTTACTCGAATAGATTCAGCACAGATACGCAGTATTTT.

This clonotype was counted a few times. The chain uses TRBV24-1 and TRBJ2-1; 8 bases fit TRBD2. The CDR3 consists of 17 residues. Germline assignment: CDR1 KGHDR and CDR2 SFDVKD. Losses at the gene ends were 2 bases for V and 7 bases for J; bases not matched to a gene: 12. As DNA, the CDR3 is TGTGCCACCAGTGATTGGGTTCCAGCGGGAGTTATTAATGAGCAGTTCTTC. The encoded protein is CATSDWVPAGVINEQFF.

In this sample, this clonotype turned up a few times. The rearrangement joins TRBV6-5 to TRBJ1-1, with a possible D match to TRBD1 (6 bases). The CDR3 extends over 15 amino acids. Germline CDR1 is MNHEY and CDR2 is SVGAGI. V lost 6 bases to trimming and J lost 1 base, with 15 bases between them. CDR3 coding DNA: TGTGCCAGCAGGACGAAGGGACACCAGAACACTGAAGCTTTCTTT. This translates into CASRTKGHQNTEAFF.

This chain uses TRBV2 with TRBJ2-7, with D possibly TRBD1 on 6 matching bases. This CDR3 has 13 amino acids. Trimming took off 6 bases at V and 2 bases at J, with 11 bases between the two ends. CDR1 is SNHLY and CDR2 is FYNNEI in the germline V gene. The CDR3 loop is CASRTGRTYEQYF. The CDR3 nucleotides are TGTGCCAGCAGGACAGGCAGAACCTACGAGCAGTACTTC.

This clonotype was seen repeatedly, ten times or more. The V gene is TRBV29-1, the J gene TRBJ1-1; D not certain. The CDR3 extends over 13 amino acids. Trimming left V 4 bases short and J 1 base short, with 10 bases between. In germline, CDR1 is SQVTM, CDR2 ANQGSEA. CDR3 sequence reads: CSVAMLGNTEAFF. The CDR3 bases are TGCAGCGTTGCAATGCTGGGGAACACTGAAGCTTTCTTT.

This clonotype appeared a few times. CDR3 sequence reads: CASSPGLAETQYF. The CDR3 coding sequence is TGTGCCAGCAGCCCCGGACTAGCGGAGACCCAGTACTTC. The rearrangement links TRBV7-3 to TRBJ2-5, with TRBD2 matching over 9 bases. V shed 5 bases and J 5 bases; nucleotides not matched to a gene: 3. There are 13 residues in the CDR3. In germline, CDR1 is SGHTA, CDR2 FQGTGA.

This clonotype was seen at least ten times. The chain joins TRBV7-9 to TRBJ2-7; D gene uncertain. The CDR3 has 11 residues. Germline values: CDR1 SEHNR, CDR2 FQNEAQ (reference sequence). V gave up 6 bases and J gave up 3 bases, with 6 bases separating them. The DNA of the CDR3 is TGTGCCAGCAGTTTTAGCTACGAGCAGTACTTC. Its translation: CASSFSYEQYF. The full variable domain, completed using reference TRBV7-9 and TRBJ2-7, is DTGVSQNPRHKITKRGQNVTFRCDPISEHNRLYWYRQTLGQGPEFLTYFQNEAQLEKSRLLSDRFSAERPKGSFSTLEIQRTEQGDSAMYLCASSFSYEQYFGPGTRLTVT.

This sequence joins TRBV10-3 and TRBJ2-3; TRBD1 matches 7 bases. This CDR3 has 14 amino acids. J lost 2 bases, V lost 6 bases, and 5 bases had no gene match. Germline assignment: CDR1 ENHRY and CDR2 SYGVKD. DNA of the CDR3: TGTGCCATCAGCTATGGGACAGACACAGATACGCAGTATTTT. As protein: CAISYGTDTDTQYF.

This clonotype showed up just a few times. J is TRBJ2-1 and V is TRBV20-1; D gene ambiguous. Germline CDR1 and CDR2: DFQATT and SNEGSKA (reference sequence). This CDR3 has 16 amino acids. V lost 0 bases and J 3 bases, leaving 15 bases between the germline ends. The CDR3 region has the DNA TGCAGTGCTAGAGATGTGGGGTCGGAAGGCTACAATGAGCAGTTCTTC. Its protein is CSARDVGSEGYNEQFF.

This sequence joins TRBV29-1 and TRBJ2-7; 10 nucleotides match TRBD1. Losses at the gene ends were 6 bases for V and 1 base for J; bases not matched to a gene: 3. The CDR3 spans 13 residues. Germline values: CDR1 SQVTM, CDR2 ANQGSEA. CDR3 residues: CSVGQGRSYEQYF. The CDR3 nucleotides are TGCAGCGTGGGACAGGGGCGTTCCTACGAGCAGTACTTC.

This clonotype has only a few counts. DNA for the CDR3: TGCAGCGTTGGGACCAGTCCCGAGAGGGAGCAGTACTTC. This codes for CSVGTSPEREQYF. The J gene is TRBJ2-7, the V gene TRBV29-1, with D uncertain. V lost 4 bases to trimming and J lost 7 bases, with 17 bases between them. In germline, CDR1 is SQVTM, CDR2 ANQGSEA. The CDR3 extends over 13 amino acids.

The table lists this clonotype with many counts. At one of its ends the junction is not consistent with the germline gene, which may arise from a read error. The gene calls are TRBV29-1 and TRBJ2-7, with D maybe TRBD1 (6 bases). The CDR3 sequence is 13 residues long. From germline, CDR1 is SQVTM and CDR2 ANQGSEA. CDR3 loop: CSVESRGFNRRDF. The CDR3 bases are TGCAGCGTTGAAAGCAGGGGATTTAATCGTCGGGACTTC.